The 19 T cell receptor beta chains reported below all come from one sample, sequenced in a study of T-cell memory formation after mild COVID-19. A single record per CDR3 protein comes from TCRdb applying MiXCR to the 5' RACE reads. The data show roughly 100,000 distinct CDR3 sequences, with 15% to 20% seen just once and 28% held by the top ten. Sequenced material: PBMCs or a T cell subset sorted from them (not recorded which). The receptors derive from an adult woman who had mild COVID-19 (a few samples of this study predate the infection). Cell type and time point are not known.

Only a few counts were recorded for this clonotype. This rearrangement joins TRBV27 to TRBJ2-7, with TRBD1 as a possible D gene (5 bases). V dropped 3 bases and J dropped 0 bases, with 15 bases sitting between them. CDR3 size: 16 residues. Germline V gives CDR1 MNHEY, CDR2 SMNVEV (reference sequence). The CDR3 sequence: CASSFVGPPSSYEQYF. CDR3 nucleotide sequence: TGTGCCAGCAGTTTCGTGGGGCCCCCAAGCTCCTACGAGCAGTACTTC.

The rearrangement links TRBV5-6 to TRBJ2-1; D is perhaps TRBD1 or TRBD2 (5 bases each). The germline V gene has CDR1 SGHDT and CDR2 YYEEEE. Between the trimmed V and J ends, which lost 4 bases and 6 bases, there was a span of 17 bases. CDR3 size: 15 residues. CDR3 region: CASSDSGRSGNEQFF. The CDR3 nucleotides read TGTGCCAGCAGCGACAGCGGAAGGTCGGGCAATGAGCAGTTCTTC.

The chain employs TRBV20-1 and TRBJ2-3; 8 bases are shared with TRBD2. V lost 0 bases to trimming and J lost 5 bases; unmatched junction nucleotides: 10. CDR1 is DFQATT, CDR2 SNEGSKA, per germline (reference sequence). The CDR3 runs to 16 residues. The CDR3 DNA reads as TGCAGTGCTAGAGATCTATTGGCGGGGGGAGGAGATACGCAGTATTTT. Translating it yields CSARDLLAGGGDTQYF.

This clonotype was seen more than once but under ten times. This CDR3 is CASSPGGGTEEQYF. The CDR3 DNA follows: TGTGCCAGCAGCCCCGGGGGAGGGACCGAAGAGCAGTACTTC. The V call is TRBV7-6, the J call TRBJ2-7; 7 positions agree with TRBD2. The germline V gene encodes CDR1 SGHVS and CDR2 FNYEAQ. V shed 5 bases and J 7 bases; nucleotides not matched to a gene: 11. The CDR3 has 14 residues.

This clonotype was detected only a few times. The chain is built from TRBV7-3 and TRBJ2-1, with 10 bases lining up with TRBD1. This CDR3 spans 16 amino acids. Germline CDR1 reads SGHTA; CDR2 reads FQGTGA. The junction had 4 bases not matched to a gene; V was cut back by 1 base and J by 4 bases. The CDR3 region has the DNA TGTGCCAGCAGCTTAAAGGACAGGGGGTCATACAATGAGCAGTTCTTC. This codes for CASSLKDRGSYNEQFF. Filled out from reference TRBV7-3 and TRBJ2-1, the complete variable domain reads GAGVSQTPSNKVTEKGKYVELRCDPISGHTALYWYRQSLGQGPEFLIYFQGTGAADDSGLPNDRFFAVRPEGSVSTLKIQRTERGDSAVYLCASSLKDRGSYNEQFFGPGTRLTVL.

The chain joins TRBV7-9 to TRBJ1-4; D gene unclear. CDR3 length: 14 residues. Trimming took 5 bases from V and 8 from J, leaving 15 bases between them. CDR1 is SEHNR and CDR2 is FQNEAQ in the germline V gene (reference sequence). CDR3: CASSPLWESEKLFF. The CDR3 bases are TGTGCCAGCAGCCCTCTGTGGGAGAGCGAAAAACTGTTTTTT.

The chain is built from TRBV12-3 or TRBV12-4 and TRBJ2-1; D call uncertain. The CDR3 has 15 amino acids. V was pared by 4 bases and J by 3 bases, with 13 bases between. The CDR3: CASSWSDQVYNEQFF. The CDR3 DNA is TGTGCCAGCAGTTGGAGCGACCAGGTCTACAATGAGCAGTTCTTC.

The chain is built from TRBV9 and TRBJ2-7; tentatively, D is TRBD1 or TRBD2 (5 bases each). CDR3 length equals 15 residues. Trimming cost V 2 bases and J 6 bases, with 18 bases left between them. Germline-derived CDR1 and CDR2 are SGDLS and YYNGEE. The CDR3 reads CASSVSSGTAFEQYF. CDR3 bases: TGTGCCAGCAGCGTCAGCTCAGGGACGGCATTCGAGCAGTACTTC. Drawing the rest from reference TRBV9 and TRBJ2-7, the complete variable domain is DSGVTQTPKHLITATGQRVTLRCSPRSGDLSVYWYQQSLDQGLQFLIQYYNGEERAKGNILERFSAQQFPDLHSELNLSSLELGDSALYFCASSVSSGTAFEQYFGPGTRLTVT.

About this clonotype itself: A read error may produce the germline difference seen at one junction end. This chain joins TRBV9 and TRBJ2-7, with D hard to call. Per the germline V gene, CDR1 is SGDLS and CDR2 is YYNGEE. The CDR3 sequence is 14 residues long. The DNA of the CDR3 is TGTGCCAGCAGCGTAGGGAGCCGCTCCTACGAGCAGCACTTC. It specifies CASSVGSRSYEQHF. The variable domain in full, completed from reference TRBV9 and TRBJ2-7, reads DSGVTQTPKHLITATGQRVTLRCSPRSGDLSVYWYQQSLDQGLQFLIQYYNGEERAKGNILERFSAQQFPDLHSELNLSSLELGDSALYFCASSVGSRSYEQHFGPGTRLTVT.

This clonotype turned up a few times. V is TRBV12-3 or TRBV12-4 and J is TRBJ2-1; TRBD1 aligns across 9 bases. V gave up 8 bases and J gave up 6 bases; unmatched junction bases: 5. The CDR3 extends over 13 amino acids. DNA for the CDR3: TGTGCCAGCCGGGGGACAGGGTTCAATGAGCAGTTCTTC. Protein sequence: CASRGTGFNEQFF.

The chain uses TRBV6-2 or TRBV6-3 and TRBJ2-7; D gene unclear. Germline CDR1 is MNHEY and CDR2 is SVGEGT. Trimming removed 6 bases from V and 1 base from J, with 22 bases in between. The CDR3 spans 17 residues. CDR3: CASSPRRNMLESYEQYV. The CDR3 bases are TGTGCCAGCAGCCCCCGACGTAATATGTTGGAGTCCTACGAGCAGTACGTC.

V is TRBV15 and J is TRBJ2-1, with D perhaps TRBD1 (6 bases). The CDR3 sequence is 15 residues long. Germline lookup yields CDR1 LNHNV and CDR2 YYDKDF (reference sequence). V lost 5 bases and J lost 4, with 15 bases in between. The CDR3 DNA is TGTGCCACCAGCGGGAGACAGGAAGGTTACAATGAGCAGTTCTTC. This encodes CATSGRQEGYNEQFF. The whole variable domain, filled in from reference TRBV15 and TRBJ2-1, reads DAMVIQNPRYQVTQFGKPVTLSCSQTLNHNVMYWYQQKSSQAPKLLFHYYDKDFNNEADTPDNFQSRRPNTSFCFLDIRSPGLGDTAMYLCATSGRQEGYNEQFFGPGTRLTVL.

This clonotype was counted between two and nine times. The rearrangement uses TRBV7-9 and TRBJ2-7; 8 bases are shared with TRBD1. This CDR3 comprises 15 residues. Germline values: CDR1 SEHNR, CDR2 FQNEAQ (reference sequence). V gave up 5 bases and J gave up 0 bases; unmatched junction bases: 6. The CDR3 is CASSQGDRNSYEQYF. CDR3 coding DNA: TGTGCCAGCAGCCAGGGGGACAGGAACTCCTACGAGCAGTACTTC.

A few counts support this clonotype. This sequence joins TRBV5-1 and TRBJ2-1; no definite D call. Trimming removed 1 base at V and 7 bases at J, with 9 bases between. CDR1 is SGHRS and CDR2 is YFSETQ in the germline V gene. This CDR3 region has 13 residues. The DNA for the CDR3 is TGCGCCAGCAGCTTGAGTAGGGCGAATGAGCAGTTCTTC. It yields the protein CASSLSRANEQFF.

This sequence joins TRBV9 and TRBJ2-7, with D tentatively TRBD1 (7 bases). The CDR3 runs 14 residues. In germline, CDR1 is SGDLS, CDR2 YYNGEE. The germline V and J ends were trimmed by 3 bases and 0 bases, with 10 bases remaining between them. The CDR3 DNA follows: TGTGCCAGCAGCGCAGGGGGGAACTCCTACGAGCAGTACTTC. Encoded protein: CASSAGGNSYEQYF.

This clonotype was seen more than once but under ten times. The rearrangement uses TRBV12-3 or TRBV12-4 and TRBJ2-7; 7 bases agree with TRBD2. This CDR3 has 14 residues. J lost 6 bases, V lost 6 bases, and 11 bases had no gene match. The CDR3 reads CASSQSGTPLEQYF. The CDR3 bases are TGTGCCAGCAGCCAGAGCGGGACTCCCCTCGAGCAGTACTTC.

The chain carries TRBV12-3 or TRBV12-4 and TRBJ2-5; TRBD1 matches 8 bases. The CDR3 extends over 14 amino acids. Germline trimming cut 5 bases from V and 4 bases from J; bases unmatched to any gene: 6. Here the CDR3 reads CASSTGQGVETQYF. DNA of the CDR3: TGTGCCAGCAGTACAGGACAGGGAGTAGAGACCCAGTACTTC.

The chain links TRBV20-1 to TRBJ2-7; either TRBD1 or TRBD2 may fit D (5 bases each). CDR1 and CDR2 (germline): DFQATT, SNEGSKA (reference sequence). The CDR3 has 14 amino acids. The V gene lost 5 bases and the J gene lost 0 bases, with 14 bases spanning the gap. CDR3 nucleotide sequence: TGCAGTGCTGGGCTGACAGAGGGCTCCTACGAGCAGTACTTC. It codes for CSAGLTEGSYEQYF.

This clonotype has more than one count but fewer than ten. The chain employs TRBV9 and TRBJ2-7; D might be TRBD2 (5 bases). Germline V lookup: CDR1 SGDLS, CDR2 YYNGEE. V lost 4 bases and J 0 bases, leaving 14 bases between the germline ends. This CDR3 spans 15 amino acids. DNA for the CDR3: TGTGCCAGCAGCCCCTCGGACTCATACTCCTACGAGCAGTACTTC. This codes for CASSPSDSYSYEQYF.